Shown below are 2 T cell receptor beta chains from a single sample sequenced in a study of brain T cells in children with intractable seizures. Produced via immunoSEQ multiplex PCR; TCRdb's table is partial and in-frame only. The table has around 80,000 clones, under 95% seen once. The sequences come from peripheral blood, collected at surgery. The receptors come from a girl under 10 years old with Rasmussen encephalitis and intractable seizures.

In nucleotides, the CDR3 is TGTGCCAGCAGCGTAGGAAACAGGGGGCAAAAAAAGTTCTTC. Protein sequence: CASSVGNRGQKKFF. J is TRBJ2-1 and V is TRBV9; TRBD1 matches at 9 bases. The CDR3 extends over 14 amino acids. The ends lost 0 bases at V and 14 bases at J; junction bases unmatched: 9. The germline V gene encodes CDR1 SGDLS and CDR2 YYNGEE.

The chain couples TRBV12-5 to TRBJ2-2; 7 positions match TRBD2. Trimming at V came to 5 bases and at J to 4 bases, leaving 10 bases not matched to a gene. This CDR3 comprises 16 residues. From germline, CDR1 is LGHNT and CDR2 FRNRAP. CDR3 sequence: CASGPPGLRGTGELFF. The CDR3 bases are TGTGCTAGTGGTCCCCCGGGACTACGAGGCACCGGGGAGCTGTTTTTT. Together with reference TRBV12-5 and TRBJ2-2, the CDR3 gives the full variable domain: DARVTQTPRHKVTEMGQEVTMRCQPILGHNTVFWYRQTMMQGLELLAYFRNRAPLDDSGMPKDRFSAEMPDATLATLKIQPSEPRDSAVYFCASGPPGLRGTGELFFGEGSRLTVL.